This TCR beta chain appears in the sequencing data of a study of cytomegalovirus exposure and HLA in healthy donors. Study information: Among about 200 million T cells, an earlier analysis found approximately 110 million unique TCR beta sequences. General observations from the study: It was confirmed in vitro that a few of the CMV-associated chains were specific for CMV antigens. A missense variant in DCLRE1C was later tied to TCR beta V- and J-gene trimming.

These donors, healthy bone marrow donors, were studied. The CDR3 extends over 16 amino acids. Germline values: CDR1 SGHRS, CDR2 YFSETQ. V shed 0 bases and J shed 4 bases, with 15 bases lying between them. The PCR employed 60 Vbeta primers together with 13 Jbeta primers. Only in-frame clones appear in the TCRdb table, and some are missing; sequencing was by immunoSEQ multiplex PCR. The sample comprises around 53,000 clones, around 80% of which are singletons, and about 3% rests with the top ten. Note on this clone: Its antigen is still unknown.

The sample comprised PBMCs. The TCR sequence derives from a man in his fifties in good health and CMV-seronegative. V usage is TRBV5-1 and J usage is TRBJ2-3; TRBD2 might be the D (6 bases). This CDR3 reads CASSLAEAGNADTQYF. The DNA of the CDR3 is TGCGCCAGCAGCTTGGCCGAAGCGGGCAACGCAGATACGCAGTATTTT. Looking up the rest from reference TRBV5-1 and TRBJ2-3 gives the full variable domain: KAGVTQTPRYLIKTRGQQVTLSCSPISGHRSVSWYQQTPGQGLQFLFEYFSETQRNKGNFPGRFSGRQFSNSRSEMNVSTLELGDSALYLCASSLAEAGNADTQYFGPGTRLTVL.